This T cell receptor (beta chain) was identified during a study of T cell changes during pregnancy in multiple sclerosis. The ends lost 5 bases at V and 2 bases at J; junction bases unmatched: 7. The germline V gene encodes CDR1 SGHAT and CDR2 FQNNGV. There are 16 residues in the CDR3. Generated by immunoSEQ multiplex PCR, the TCRdb table keeps only in-frame clones and is missing some. This sample has just under 45,000 clones, with approximately 96% found just once. The TCR comes from a female donor with multiple sclerosis, enrolled in a pregnancy study. The V gene is TRBV11-2, the J gene TRBJ2-7, with 12 bases matching TRBD2. Sequenced material: peripheral blood, taken in the second trimester of pregnancy. The CDR3 sequence: CASSLTSGSAPYEQYF. The CDR3, as DNA: TGTGCCAGCAGCCTGACTAGCGGGAGTGCTCCCTACGAGCAGTACTTC. The full variable domain, completed using reference TRBV11-2 and TRBJ2-7, is EAGVAQSPRYKIIEKRQSVAFWCNPISGHATLYWYQQILGQGPKLLIQFQNNGVVDDSQLPKDRFSAERLKGVDSTLKIQPAKLEDSAVYLCASSLTSGSAPYEQYFGPGTRLTVT.